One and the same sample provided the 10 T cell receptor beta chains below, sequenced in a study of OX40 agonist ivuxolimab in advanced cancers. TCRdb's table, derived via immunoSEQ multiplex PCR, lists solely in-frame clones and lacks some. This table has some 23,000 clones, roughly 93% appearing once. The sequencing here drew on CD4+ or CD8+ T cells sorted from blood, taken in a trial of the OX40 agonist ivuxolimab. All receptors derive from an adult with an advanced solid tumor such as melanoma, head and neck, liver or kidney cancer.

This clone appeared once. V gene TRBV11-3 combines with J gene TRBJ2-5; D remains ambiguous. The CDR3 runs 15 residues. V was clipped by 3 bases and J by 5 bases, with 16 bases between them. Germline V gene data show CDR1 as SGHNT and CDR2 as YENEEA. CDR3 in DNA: TGTGCCAGCAGCTTCGGAATTAAGCAGGACGAGACCCAGTACTTC. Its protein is CASSFGIKQDETQYF.

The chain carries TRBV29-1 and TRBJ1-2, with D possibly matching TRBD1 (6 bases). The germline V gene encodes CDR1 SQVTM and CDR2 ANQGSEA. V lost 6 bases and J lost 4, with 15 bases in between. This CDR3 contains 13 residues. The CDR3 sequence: CSVPGTKSYGYTF. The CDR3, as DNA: TGCAGCGTACCCGGGACAAAGTCCTATGGCTACACCTTC. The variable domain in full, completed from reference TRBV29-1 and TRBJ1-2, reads SAVISQKPSRDICQRGTSLTIQCQVDSQVTMMFWYRQQPGQSLTLIATANQGSEATYESGFVIDKFPISRPNLTFSTLTVSNMSPEDSSIYLCSVPGTKSYGYTFGSGTRLTVV.

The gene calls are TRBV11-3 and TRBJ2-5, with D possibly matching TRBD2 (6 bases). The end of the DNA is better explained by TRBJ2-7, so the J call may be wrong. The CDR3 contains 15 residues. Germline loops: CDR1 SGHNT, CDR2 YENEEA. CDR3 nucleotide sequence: TGTGCCAGCAGACCCGGGACCGCGACTAGGGGCGAGCAGTACTTC. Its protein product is CASRPGTATRGEQYF.

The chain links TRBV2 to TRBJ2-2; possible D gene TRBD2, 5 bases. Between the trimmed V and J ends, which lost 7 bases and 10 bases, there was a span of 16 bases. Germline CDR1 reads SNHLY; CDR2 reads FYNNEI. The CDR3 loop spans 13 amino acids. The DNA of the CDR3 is TGTGCCAGCAAAGGACTCTCAGGATCGGAGCTGTTTTTT. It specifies CASKGLSGSELFF.

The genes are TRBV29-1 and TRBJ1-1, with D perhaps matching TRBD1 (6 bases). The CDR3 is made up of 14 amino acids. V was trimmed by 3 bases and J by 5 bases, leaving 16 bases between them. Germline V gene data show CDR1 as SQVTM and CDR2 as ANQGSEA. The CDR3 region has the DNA TGCAGCGTTGACTCCGGGGGGAGGGGGACTGAAGCTTTCTTT. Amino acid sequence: CSVDSGGRGTEAFF.

The CDR3 is CASSSGTTIQYF. The CDR3 nucleotides read TGTGCCAGCAGTTCCGGGACTACCATTCAGTACTTC. The chain couples TRBV6-5 to TRBJ2-4; the match to TRBD2 covers 7 bases. Germline values: CDR1 MNHEY, CDR2 SVGAGI. Trimming cost V 4 bases and J 9 bases; bases outside gene matches: 3. The CDR3 is 12 amino acids.

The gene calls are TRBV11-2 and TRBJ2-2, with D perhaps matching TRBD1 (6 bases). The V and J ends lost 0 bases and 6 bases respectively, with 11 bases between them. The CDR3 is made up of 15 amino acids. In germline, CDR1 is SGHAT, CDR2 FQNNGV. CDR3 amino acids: CASSLDQGSSGELFF. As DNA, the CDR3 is TGTGCCAGCAGCTTAGACCAGGGGTCATCCGGGGAGCTGTTTTTT.

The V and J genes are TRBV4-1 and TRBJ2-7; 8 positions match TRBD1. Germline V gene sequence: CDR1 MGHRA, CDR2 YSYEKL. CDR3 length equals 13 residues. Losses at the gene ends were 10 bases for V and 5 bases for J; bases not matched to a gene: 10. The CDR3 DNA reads TGCGCCACCCGGGCGACAGGGGCTAACGAGCAGTACTTC. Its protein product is CATRATGANEQYF.

The CDR3: CSVEKLAGVSHEQYF. The CDR3 nucleotides read TGCAGCGTTGAAAAACTAGCGGGAGTCAGCCACGAGCAGTACTTC. The genes are TRBV29-1 and TRBJ2-7; TRBD2 matches at 11 bases. The CDR3 sequence is 15 residues long. V trimming: 2 bases; J trimming: 5 bases; junction bases outside the gene matches: 8. Germline-derived CDR1 and CDR2 are SQVTM and ANQGSEA.

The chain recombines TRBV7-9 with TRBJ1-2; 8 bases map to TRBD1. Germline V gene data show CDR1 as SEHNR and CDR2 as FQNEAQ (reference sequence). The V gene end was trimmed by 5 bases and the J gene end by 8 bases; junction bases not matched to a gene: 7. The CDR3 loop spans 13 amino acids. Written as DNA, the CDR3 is TGTGCCAGCAGCCCATCGGGACAGGTGGGCTACACCTTC. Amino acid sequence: CASSPSGQVGYTF.